What follows are 23 T cell receptor beta chains derived from one specimen sequenced in a study of regulatory T cells in long-lasting Graves disease. The authors built TCR beta libraries using iRepertoire HTBI primers and Arm-PCR of CDR3 regions. In TCRdb, the multiplex PCR reads were re-called with MiXCR into one record per CDR3 protein. Here the sample spans about 320,000 distinct CDR3 sequences, about a sixth being singletons. Time point meaning: newly diagnosed GD, antithyroid drugs for less than 3 months. PBMCs were the source of the RNA used for TCR sequencing. This material consisted of peripheral blood mononuclear cells (PBMCs), taken at new diagnosis, from a patient treated with antithyroid drugs. Receptors were obtained from a female donor with Graves disease.

V usage is TRBV10-2 and J usage is TRBJ1-2; possibly TRBD1 for D (6 bases). Trimming shortened V by 6 bases and J by 6 bases, and 8 bases separated the two germline ends. CDR1 is WSHSY and CDR2 is SAAADI in the germline V gene. This CDR3 contains 11 residues. CDR3 loop: CASSEGDGYTF. The CDR3 DNA follows: TGCGCCAGCAGCGAGGGGGATGGCTACACCTTC.

This clonotype was counted many times. The gene calls are TRBV28 and TRBJ2-7, with D possibly TRBD1 on 6 matching bases. Germline V gene data show CDR1 as MDHEN and CDR2 as SYDVKM. The CDR3 consists of 13 residues. V was pared by 5 bases and J by 4 bases, with 12 bases between. This chain's CDR3 is CASSPGQNYEQYF. CDR3 DNA: TGTGCCAGCAGTCCGGGACAAAATTACGAGCAGTACTTC.

This clonotype was seen at least ten times. The chain couples TRBV2 to TRBJ2-3, with 13 bases lining up with TRBD2. With 7 bases clipped from V and 4 bases from J, the junction kept 14 bases outside the gene matches. Germline values: CDR1 SNHLY, CDR2 FYNNEI. This CDR3 has 18 residues. The CDR3 spells CASMGGIGTSGIADTQYF. CDR3 bases: TGTGCCAGCATGGGGGGGATCGGGACTAGCGGGATTGCAGATACGCAGTATTTT.

About this clonotype itself: This sequence may be a read error, since a much larger clone differs from it by one base. The rearrangement links TRBV19 to TRBJ2-7; TRBD2 aligns across 7 bases. In germline, CDR1 is LNHDA, CDR2 SQIVND (reference sequence). The CDR3 sequence is 14 residues long. V was clipped by 5 bases and J by 7 bases; unmatched bases: 11. This CDR3 is CASSPLASGDEQYF. DNA for the CDR3: TGTGCCAGTAGTCCCCTGGCTAGCGGTGATGAGCAGTACTTC.

This clonotype was seen many times. The chain uses TRBV6-5 and TRBJ2-3, with unresolved D. This CDR3 contains 17 residues. Trimming shortened V by 4 bases and J by 0 bases, and 17 bases separated the two germline ends. The germline gives CDR1 MNHEY, CDR2 SVGAGI. CDR3: CASSLDGTPTSTDTQYF. The DNA for the CDR3 is TGTGCCAGCAGTTTAGACGGAACACCCACTAGCACAGATACGCAGTATTTT.

In its sample, this clonotype was seen many times. This chain joins TRBV3-1 and TRBJ2-7; D perhaps matches TRBD1 (6 bases). The V gene's germline CDR1 is LGHDT and CDR2 YNNKEL (reference sequence). The CDR3 contains 13 residues. Trimming left V 5 bases short and J 6 bases short, with 14 bases between. CDR3 nucleotides: TGTGCCAGCAGCGACCGGACACAGGGCGAGCAGTACTTC. Translation gives CASSDRTQGEQYF.

This clonotype showed up just once. One end of the junction fails to match germline, which may point to a read error. The CDR3 here is CTSSPDRGGYGYTF. As DNA, the CDR3 is TGTACCAGCAGCCCGGACAGGGGAGGGTATGGCTACACCTTC. The chain couples TRBV12-3 or TRBV12-4 to TRBJ1-2; 9 bases line up with TRBD1. This CDR3 is 14 amino acids long.

This clonotype was recorded at least ten times. The chain combines TRBV27 with TRBJ2-7; the match to TRBD2 covers 7 bases. This CDR3 contains 17 residues. Germline assignment: CDR1 MNHEY and CDR2 SMNVEV (reference sequence). The junction had 16 bases not matched to a gene; V was cut back by 8 bases and J by 0 bases. In nucleotides, the CDR3 is TGTGCCAGCTACAGAGAGGGGCCGGGAGGCTACTCCTACGAGCAGTACTTC. Translated, it gives CASYREGPGGYSYEQYF.

Points on this clonotype: Since a much larger clone is just one base distant, this may be a read error. This chain links TRBV5-6 with TRBJ2-5; 7 nucleotides line up with TRBD1. Matching the DNA end better, TRBJ2-1 makes the J call doubtful. There are 16 residues in the CDR3. Germline CDR1 SGHDT, CDR2 YYEEEE. CDR3: CASSLPRGTVFREQFF. CDR3 coding DNA: TGTGCCAGCAGCTTGCCTAGGGGGACAGTCTTTCGCGAGCAGTTCTTC.

This clonotype was picked up many times. This chain joins TRBV2 and TRBJ2-5; 7 positions match TRBD1. The CDR3 length is 15 residues. J lost 1 base, V lost 3 bases, and 5 bases had no gene match. From germline, CDR1 is SNHLY and CDR2 FYNNEI. Here the CDR3 reads CASSDMTGIQETQYF. The CDR3 DNA follows: TGTGCCAGCAGTGACATGACAGGGATCCAAGAGACCCAGTACTTC. The complete variable domain, with remaining parts taken from reference TRBV2 and TRBJ2-5, reads EPEVTQTPSHQVTQMGQEVILRCVPISNHLYFYWYRQILGQKVEFLVSFYNNEISEKSEIFDDQFSVERPDGSNFTLKIRSTKLEDSAMYFCASSDMTGIQETQYFGPGTRLLVL.

The CDR3 is CASTPVWGPVNEQFF. The CDR3 nucleotides read TGTGCCAGCACCCCGGTATGGGGCCCCGTCAATGAGCAGTTCTTC. The genes are TRBV7-9 and TRBJ2-1; perhaps TRBD1 as D (5 bases). The CDR3 spans 15 residues. Germline V lookup: CDR1 SEHNR, CDR2 FQNEAQ (reference sequence). V lost 7 bases and J 6 bases, leaving 19 bases between the germline ends.

Ten or more counts support this clonotype. The chain recombines TRBV28 with TRBJ1-2; D is unresolved. Trimming cost V 2 bases and J 8 bases, with 6 bases left between them. The CDR3 totals 11 residues. Per germline, CDR1 MDHEN and CDR2 SYDVKM. This CDR3 is CASSLSYGYTF. The CDR3 nucleotides are TGTGCCAGCAGTTTAAGTTACGGCTACACCTTC.

The V gene is TRBV7-2, the J gene TRBJ2-4; tentatively, D is TRBD2 (6 bases). Per germline, CDR1 SGHTA and CDR2 FQGNSA. V was trimmed by 1 base and J by 0 bases, leaving 13 bases between them. The CDR3 consists of 17 residues. The CDR3 sequence: CASSLGVGGLAKNIQYF. As DNA, the CDR3 is TGTGCCAGCAGCTTAGGAGTCGGGGGTCTAGCCAAAAACATTCAGTACTTC.

This clonotype was recorded many times. V is TRBV7-9 and J is TRBJ1-5; the match to TRBD1 covers 7 bases. The J segment lost 6 bases and the V segment lost 7 bases, leaving 9 bases of the junction unmatched. Germline V CDR1 and CDR2: SEHNR, FQNEAQ (reference sequence). CDR3 size: 14 residues. The CDR3 region has the DNA TGTGCCAGCACCCATGGAGGGGGCGGTCAGCCCCAGCATTTT. Amino acids: CASTHGGGGQPQHF.

The V and J genes are TRBV19 and TRBJ2-6; no definite D call. V lost 6 bases and J lost 3, with 6 bases in between. Germline V CDR1 and CDR2: LNHDA, SQIVND (reference sequence). The CDR3 is 13 amino acids. The CDR3 sequence: CASSLYGANVLTF. The DNA for the CDR3 is TGTGCCAGTAGCCTCTATGGGGCCAACGTCCTGACTTTC.

In this sample, this clonotype turned up a few times. V usage is TRBV25-1 and J usage is TRBJ1-2, with a weak D call TRBD1 (5 bases). Germline values: CDR1 MGHDK, CDR2 SYGVNS. The CDR3 extends over 15 amino acids. V was pared by 3 bases and J by 4 bases, with 15 bases between. The CDR3: CASSDDWGRGYGYTF. The CDR3, as DNA: TGTGCCAGCAGTGACGACTGGGGGAGGGGCTATGGCTACACCTTC.

This clonotype has only one observation. This chain connects TRBV7-2 to TRBJ2-1; 7 nucleotides line up with TRBD2. The V gene end was trimmed by 1 base and the J gene end by 6 bases; junction bases not matched to a gene: 9. The CDR3 spans 16 residues. CDR1 and CDR2 from the germline V gene are SGHTA and FQGNSA. The CDR3 DNA reads TGTGCCAGCAGCTTAGGACTGTCGCGGGAGCGCAATGAGCAGTTCTTC. It codes for CASSLGLSRERNEQFF.

This clonotype was detected many times. The chain joins TRBV2 to TRBJ2-4, with D maybe TRBD2 (5 bases). Looked up from germline, CDR1 is SNHLY and CDR2 is FYNNEI. The CDR3 runs 15 residues. V was pared by 3 bases and J by 0 bases, with 9 bases between. The DNA of the CDR3 is TGTGCCAGCAGTGAGAGGGAACTAGCCAAAAACATTCAGTACTTC. It codes for CASSERELAKNIQYF.

V usage is TRBV20-1 and J usage is TRBJ1-4; D unresolved. CDR1 and CDR2 (germline): DFQATT, SNEGSKA (reference sequence). This CDR3 has 14 residues. The ends were cut back, 3 bases at V and 0 bases at J, with 8 bases in the middle. CDR3 in DNA: TGCAGTGCTAGCGAGGGTTCAACTAATGAAAAACTGTTTTTT. Its translation: CSASEGSTNEKLFF.

This clonotype was seen ten or more times. The CDR3 protein is CASSESPAVNTEAFF. The DNA for the CDR3 is TGCGCCAGCAGTGAGTCCCCCGCGGTGAACACTGAAGCTTTCTTT. The chain links TRBV10-2 to TRBJ1-1; D gene ambiguous. The germline CDR1 and CDR2 sequences are WSHSY and SAAADI. The CDR3 is made up of 15 amino acids. V shed 0 bases and J shed 0 bases, with 8 bases lying between them.

This clonotype showed up many times. The chain combines TRBV29-1 with TRBJ2-3, with D tentatively TRBD2 (6 bases). V was shortened by 6 bases and J by 0 bases, with 16 bases between the two germline ends. The germline V gene encodes CDR1 SQVTM and CDR2 ANQGSEA. The CDR3 has 15 residues. The CDR3 sequence is CSVQGGAPSTDTQYF. CDR3 sequence (DNA): TGCAGCGTCCAAGGAGGGGCGCCGAGCACAGATACGCAGTATTTT.

This clonotype was observed many times. V gene TRBV20-1 combines with J gene TRBJ2-7; 11 nucleotides align to TRBD2. The V gene end was trimmed by 6 bases and the J gene end by 3 bases; junction bases not matched to a gene: 7. This CDR3 comprises 14 residues. The germline CDR1 and CDR2 sequences are DFQATT and SNEGSKA (reference sequence). For the CDR3, the DNA is TGCAGTGCAACAACCGGGACTAGCGGCTACGAGCAGTACTTC. It specifies CSATTGTSGYEQYF.

Comment on this clonotype: This may be a read error, as it is one base from a much larger clone. The gene calls are TRBV13 and TRBJ2-6; 10 nucleotides align to TRBD1. This CDR3 contains 18 residues. Germline V gene sequence: CDR1 PRHDT, CDR2 FYEKMQ (reference sequence). In nucleotides, the CDR3 is TGTACCAGCAGCCGCCTCCGGGACAGGGGTAGCGGGGCCAACGTCCTGACTTTC. Its protein is CTSSRLRDRGSGANVLTF.